The 4 T cell receptor beta chains listed next were all sequenced from one sample in a study of PD-L1 blockade in urothelial cancer. Using immunoSEQ multiplex PCR, the repertoire was profiled, and TCRdb retains in-frame clones only, with some absent. The table lists some 100,000 clones, about 89% of them singletons. The sequenced sample was PBMCs, obtained around atezolizumab (anti-PD-L1) treatment. These receptors originate from a woman aged 80 or older with urothelial cancer.

V usage is TRBV6-1 and J usage is TRBJ1-5; weak D call: TRBD1 (5 bases). The ends were cut back, 1 base at V and 5 bases at J, with 9 bases in the middle. The germline V gene encodes CDR1 MNHNS and CDR2 SASEGT. CDR3 size: 14 residues. In DNA, the CDR3 is TGTGCCAGCAGTGAAGGGGGCGCTTATCAGCCCCAGCATTTT. It yields the protein CASSEGGAYQPQHF.

The chain joins TRBV11-2 to TRBJ1-1; no definite D call. The V gene's germline CDR1 is SGHAT and CDR2 FQNNGV. The CDR3 sequence is 15 residues long. Trimming left V 6 bases short and J 0 bases short, with 14 bases between. The CDR3 coding sequence is TGTGCCAGCAGGCGAGAGGGAGCCGTGAACACTGAAGCTTTCTTT. It encodes CASRREGAVNTEAFF.

The CDR3 sequence: CASSPRSMPSGPLGNEQYF. The CDR3 bases are TGTGCCAGCAGCCCGCGATCGATGCCCTCTGGACCTCTCGGGAACGAGCAGTACTTC. This sequence joins TRBV11-2 and TRBJ2-7; D possibly corresponds to TRBD2 (5 bases). The CDR3 is 19 amino acids. The germline CDR1 and CDR2 sequences are SGHAT and FQNNGV. V lost 5 bases and J lost 5, with 31 bases in between.

The CDR3 here is CASSIMEAGANVLTF. DNA for the CDR3: TGTGCCAGTAGTATAATGGAGGCCGGGGCCAACGTCCTGACTTTC. The rearrangement links TRBV19 to TRBJ2-6, with a possible D match to TRBD2 (5 bases). This CDR3 has 15 residues. The germline V and J ends were trimmed by 2 bases and 4 bases, with 9 bases remaining between them. The germline V gene encodes CDR1 LNHDA and CDR2 SQIVND (reference sequence).